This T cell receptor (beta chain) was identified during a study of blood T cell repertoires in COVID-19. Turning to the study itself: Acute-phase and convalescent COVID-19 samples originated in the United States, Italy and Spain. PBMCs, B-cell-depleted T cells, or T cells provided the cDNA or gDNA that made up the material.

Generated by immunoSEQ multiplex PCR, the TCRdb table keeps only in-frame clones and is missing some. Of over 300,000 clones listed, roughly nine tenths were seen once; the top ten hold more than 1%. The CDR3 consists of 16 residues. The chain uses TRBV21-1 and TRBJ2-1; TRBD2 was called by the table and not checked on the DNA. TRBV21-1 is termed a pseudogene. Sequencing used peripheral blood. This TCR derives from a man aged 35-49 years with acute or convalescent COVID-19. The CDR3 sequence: CASSKEGLAFYNEQFF. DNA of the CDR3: TGTGCCAGCAGCAAAGAGGGACTAGCGTTTTACAATGAGCAGTTCTTC.